The 16 T cell receptor delta chains below come from one sample, sequenced in a study of gamma-delta T cells after stem cell transplantation. TCRdb repeated clone calling on the RT-PCR reads with CATT. This sample has fewer than 750 delta-chain clones; 7.5% to 9.5% occur once, and the top ten carry around 60%. The sample taken for sequencing was gamma-delta T cells. The receptors were gathered from a human donor. It is not recorded whose cells these are; they may come from a transplant donor.

Concerning this clone: A much larger clone differs from this one at a single base, so this may be a read error. V gene TRDV2 combines with J gene TRDJ1; D might be TRDD2 or TRDD3, each matching 5 bases. TCRdb lists no J gene, so it was determined here by aligning the DNA to germline. Per the germline V gene, CDR1 is GEAIGNYY and CDR2 is EKD. The CDR3 has 13 residues. Trimming removed 5 bases at V and 3 bases at J, with 12 bases between. CDR3 DNA sequence: TGTGCCTGTGGATCCCTACTGGCCGATAAACTCATCTTT. Its translation is CACGSLLADKLIF.

This clone was observed a few times. The protein TCRdb lists belongs to a much larger clone and differs from this DNA's translation at residue 5, which points to a read error; the protein shown is made from the DNA. The chain employs TRDV2 and TRDJ1; 12 bases line up with TRDD3. Losses at the gene ends were 3 bases for V and 2 bases for J; bases not matched to a gene: 6. Looked up from germline, CDR1 is GEAIGNYY and CDR2 is EKD. This CDR3 comprises 16 residues. This CDR3 is CACDFLGDTETDKLIF. CDR3 DNA: TGTGCCTGTGACTTTCTGGGGGATACGGAGACCGATAAACTCATCTTT.

This clone has just a few counts. This DNA translates differently at residue 12 from the TCRdb protein, which is that of a much larger clone; a read error is likely, and the protein shown is the DNA's own translation. The gene calls are TRDV2 and TRDJ4, with 9 nucleotides matching TRDD3. CDR3 size: 18 residues. Looked up from germline, CDR1 is GEAIGNYY and CDR2 is EKD. The junction had 14 bases not matched to a gene; V was cut back by 1 base and J by 0 bases. For the CDR3, the DNA is TGTGCCTGTGACACTGTACGAACTGGGGGAGAGTTGGCCAGACCCCTGATCTTT. As protein: CACDTVRTGGELARPLIF.

This clone is classed as large. Within the sample, other DNA sequences also encode this same CDR3. The chain joins TRDV2 to TRDJ1; perhaps TRDD1 as D (6 bases). Germline assignment: CDR1 GEAIGNYY and CDR2 EKD. The CDR3 contains 17 residues. V was shortened by 1 base and J by 0 bases, with 17 bases between the two germline ends. CDR3 protein: CACDTAGLNRYTDKLIF. The CDR3 DNA sequence: TGTGCCTGTGACACGGCAGGACTAAATAGGTACACCGATAAACTCATCTTT.

This clone was observed a few times. A much larger clone differs by one base, so this may be a read error. The sample carries other DNA sequences with the same CDR3. The V gene is TRDV2, the J gene TRDJ3; D remains ambiguous. This CDR3 is built from 19 residues. Between the trimmed V and J ends, which lost 0 bases and 1 base, there was a span of 15 bases. The germline V gene has CDR1 GEAIGNYY and CDR2 EKD. The DNA of the CDR3 is TGTGCCTGTGACACCGTTAGAGGTACAGAGTCCTGGGACACCCGACAGATGTTTTTC. The encoded protein is CACDTVRGTESWDTRQMFF.

In the case of this clone: A far larger clone is one base from this, pointing to a likely read error. This rearrangement joins TRDV2 to TRDJ1, with 11 bases matching TRDD3. The V segment lost 3 bases and the J segment 0 bases; nucleotides outside the gene matches: 26. The CDR3 sequence is 23 residues long. Germline V gene data show CDR1 as GEAIGNYY and CDR2 as EKD. CDR3 nucleotide sequence: TGTGCCTGTGACTTGTTACTGGGGGATAATACCCCGAGTACCGGGCATTACACCGATAAACTCATCTTT. As protein: CACDLLLGDNTPSTGHYTDKLIF.

In this sample, this clone is large (0.1 to 1%). The CDR3 nucleotides are TGTGCCTGTGACCCTCTACTGGGGGATAAGAACGATAAACTCATCTTT. This codes for CACDPLLGDKNDKLIF. The chain is built from TRDV2 and TRDJ1; 11 bases are a match to TRDD3. J gave up 4 bases and V 3 bases, and 9 bases lay outside the gene matches. This CDR3 is built from 16 residues. CDR1 and CDR2 (germline): GEAIGNYY, EKD.

Details on this clone: The protein TCRdb lists belongs to a much larger clone and differs from this DNA's translation at residue 11, which points to a read error; the protein shown is made from the DNA. The chain recombines TRDV2 with TRDJ1; 12 nucleotides align to TRDD3. This CDR3 region has 18 residues. Per germline, CDR1 GEAIGNYY and CDR2 EKD. V gave up 3 bases and J gave up 1 base; unmatched junction bases: 11. CDR3 amino acids: CACDPLGDTGVVTDKLIF. The CDR3 DNA reads TGTGCCTGTGACCCACTGGGGGATACCGGAGTTGTCACCGATAAACTCATCTTT.

The chain carries TRDV2 and TRDJ1; 8 positions agree with TRDD3. No J segment appears in TCRdb, so it was assigned here by matching the sequence to germline. V lost 0 bases to trimming and J lost 7 bases; unmatched junction nucleotides: 9. This CDR3 has 15 amino acids. Germline V gives CDR1 GEAIGNYY, CDR2 EKD. The CDR3 DNA sequence: TGTGCCTGTGACACCCTGGGGGACGCGGCGGGTAAACTCATCTTT. Its translation: CACDTLGDAAGKLIF.

Of note for this clone: A single base is all that separates this from a far larger clone, so a read error is likely. CDR3 amino acids: CAASEVGFYHLPPYSILGDIVSDKPIF. The CDR3 region has the DNA TGTGCAGCAAGCGAGGTTGGTTTCTATCACCTTCCACCATACTCGATACTGGGGGATATTGTATCCGATAAACCCATCTTT. The genes are TRAV29/DV5 and TRDJ1; the match to TRDD3 covers 11 bases. The CDR3 consists of 27 residues. Germline V CDR1 and CDR2: NSMFDY, ISSIKDK. The variable domain in full, completed from reference TRAV29/DV5 and TRDJ1, reads DQQVKQNSPSLSVQEGRISILNCDYTNSMFDYFLWYKKYPAEGPTFLISISSIKDKNEDGRFTVFLNKSAKHLSLHIVPSQPGDSAVYFCAASEVGFYHLPPYSILGDIVSDKPIFGKGTRVTVEP.

In the case of this clone: TCRdb has a much larger clone's protein, which differs at residue 10 from the translation of this DNA, likely because of a read error; what is shown is the protein translated from the DNA. This chain connects TRDV2 to TRDJ1, with 10 nucleotides matching TRDD3. V lost 0 bases, J lost 1 base, and 4 bases stayed unmatched. CDR1 GEAIGNYY and CDR2 EKD come from the germline V gene. The CDR3 is 16 residues long. The CDR3 sequence: CACDTVGDTCTDKLIF. The CDR3 DNA sequence: TGTGCCTGTGACACCGTGGGGGATACCTGCACCGATAAACTCATCTTT.

There are a few counts of this clone. With a much larger clone just one base away, this may be a read error. The sample carries other DNA sequences with the same CDR3. The chain joins TRDV2 to TRDJ1, with 11 bases that match TRDD3. Per the germline V gene, CDR1 is GEAIGNYY and CDR2 is EKD. The CDR3 loop spans 17 amino acids. The CDR3 sequence: CACDTILLGDMTNKLIF. The CDR3 DNA reads as TGTGCCTGTGACACGATTCTACTGGGGGATATGACCAATAAACTCATCTTC.

The chain combines TRDV2 with TRDJ1, with unresolved D. TCRdb records no J gene; here it was assigned by comparing the DNA to germline. V was pared by 0 bases and J by 0 bases, with 7 bases between. CDR3 length: 14 amino acids. Germline V CDR1 and CDR2: GEAIGNYY, EKD. The CDR3 protein is CACDTARNTDKLIF. In DNA, the CDR3 is TGTGCCTGTGACACCGCCCGGAACACCGATAAACTCATCTTT.

A few counts support this clone. Since a far larger clone is one base different, this is likely a read error. This sample includes further DNA sequences coding for the same CDR3. V is TRDV1 and J is TRDJ2; 8 bases line up with TRDD3. V shed 9 bases, J shed 7 bases, and the junction held 10 bases outside the gene matches. This CDR3 region has 14 residues. Germline CDR1 reads TSWWSYY; CDR2 reads QGS. In DNA form, the CDR3 reads TGTGCTCTCGGCCGGGGGATAGGAGTAGCACAACTCTTCTTT. Translated: CALGRGIGVAQLFF.

The rearrangement joins TRDV2 to TRDJ1; D may be TRDD3 (6 bases). No J gene was available from TCRdb, and it was assigned here by a germline match of the DNA. V was trimmed by 3 bases and J by 7 bases, leaving 14 bases between them. From germline, CDR1 is GEAIGNYY and CDR2 EKD. The CDR3 totals 13 residues. The CDR3 region has the DNA TGTGCCTGTGACCCACGGGGGGAGGGTAAACTCATCTTT. Its translation: CACDPRGEGKLIF.

In this sample, this clone turned up a few times. This may stem from a read error, because a much larger clone lies one nucleotide away. The chain has TRDV2 and TRDJ1; TRDD3 is a possible D gene (8 bases). V was cut by 3 bases and J by 9 bases, with 37 bases left in between. The germline V gene encodes CDR1 GEAIGNYY and CDR2 EKD. CDR3 length: 20 residues. The CDR3 loop reads CACDALPSLGDPSATEELIF. CDR3 bases: TGTGCCTGTGACGCCCTCCCTTCCTTGGGGGATCCTTCTGCAACCGAAGAACTCATCTTT.